This TCR beta chain is from a study of T-cell memory formation after mild COVID-19. Looking at the study overall: The study found TCR clusters largely donor specific. Findings of the study overall: Second-wave clones peaking on day 37 lacked confirmed SARS-CoV-2 specificity.

TCRdb independently ran MiXCR on the 5' RACE reads; one entry per CDR3 protein. The data hold about 82,000 distinct CDR3 sequences, with approximately 15% observed a single time. Notes on this clonotype: Its antigen is unidentified.

This receptor was taken from a man younger than 35 who had mild COVID-19 (a few samples of this study predate the infection). Cell type and time point are not known. The sample was PBMCs or a T cell subset sorted from them (not recorded which).

CDR3 sequence: CASSWGQGTEAFF. DNA for the CDR3: TGTGCCAGCAGTTGGGGACAGGGCACTGAAGCTTTCTTT. The V and J genes are TRBV6-2 or TRBV6-3 and TRBJ1-1, with 9 bases that match TRBD1. Germline values: CDR1 MNHEY, CDR2 SVGEGT. This CDR3 region has 13 residues. The junction had 1 base not matched to a gene; V was cut back by 4 bases and J by 4 bases.